This is a list of T cell receptor beta chains from one sample in a study of control samples from healthy donors and cancer patients. Measured with immunoSEQ multiplex PCR; TCRdb has only the in-frame clones, and not every one. This table holds 150,000 to 200,000 clones, about 91% found once. Sequences were obtained from blood. The receptors shown here come from a woman between 35 and 50 years old in good health. The CDR3 runs from the conserved cysteine through the conserved F or W. The D gene is left open where the match is weak. Size tells how often a clone was seen (once, few, many) or the class of an expanded clone, and some rows leave it out.

- TRBJ1-3 - TRBV9 CASSVALVQGPGNTIYF TGTGCCAGCAGCGTAGCTTTGGTCCAGGGACCAGGAAACACCATATATTTT
- TRBJ1-1 - TRBV6-5 CASSYSPTGNTEAFF TGTGCCAGCAGTTACTCGCCCACAGGAAACACTGAAGCTTTCTTT
- TRBJ2-1 - TRBV25-1 CASSDGSYRYEQFF TGTGCCAGCAGTGATGGGAGCTACCGCTATGAGCAGTTCTTC
- TRBJ1-1 TRBD1 TRBV11-2 CASSLASSRGTEAFF TGTGCCAGCAGCTTAGCATCGAGCAGGGGGACTGAAGCTTTCTTT
- TRBJ1-1 - TRBV5-6 CASSWATGNTEAFF TGTGCCAGCAGCTGGGCCACAGGGAACACTGAAGCTTTCTTT
- TRBJ1-1 TRBD1 TRBV11-2 CASSPSGQGGTEAFF TGTGCCAGCAGCCCTAGCGGACAGGGAGGTACTGAAGCTTTCTTT
once TRBJ1-1 - TRBV4-1 CASSQGSLEAFF TGCGCCAGCAGCCAAGGATCTCTCGAAGCTTTCTTT
few TRBJ2-7 TRBD1 TRBV5-4 CASSLDRGSYEQYF TGTGCCAGCAGCTTGGACAGGGGCTCCTACGAGCAGTACTTC
few TRBJ1-3 - TRBV3-1/TRBV3-2 CASSQETIGNTIYF TGTGCCAGCAGCCAAGAGACAATAGGAAACACCATATATTTT
few TRBJ1-1 - TRBV18 CASSPRQNNEAFF TGTGCCAGCTCACCGCGACAGAACAATGAAGCTTTCTTT
- TRBJ1-1 - TRBV11-2 CASSLEGLGTEAFF TGTGCCAGCAGCTTAGAAGGGCTCGGCACTGAAGCTTTCTTT
- TRBJ2-1 - TRBV9 CASSPSDSYNEQFF TGTGCCAGCAGCCCCTCAGACAGTTACAATGAGCAGTTCTTC
- TRBJ2-1 TRBD1 TRBV9 CASSAGQDHEQFF TGTGCCAGCAGCGCGGGACAGGATCATGAGCAGTTCTTC
- TRBJ1-6 - TRBV2 CASRQQGVEPLHF TGTGCCAGCAGACAGCAGGGTGTAGAGCCCCTCCACTTT
once TRBJ1-2 - TRBV5-1 CASSRGDPPEGSGYTF TGCGCCAGCAGCCGAGGGGACCCACCCGAGGGCTCTGGCTACACCTTC
few TRBJ2-7 - TRBV14 CASSHLISYEQYF TGTGCCAGCAGCCACCTCATATCCTACGAGCAGTACTTC
once TRBJ2-7 - TRBV6-5 CASEYRQENYEQYF TGTGCCAGCGAATACCGACAGGAGAACTACGAGCAGTACTTC
- TRBJ2-3 - TRBV5-1 CASSLVAGLTDTQYF TGCGCCAGCAGCTTGGTCGCGGGCCTCACAGATACGCAGTATTTT
- TRBJ1-3 - TRBV7-9 CASSLGGAGNTIYF TGTGCCAGCAGCTTAGGTGGGGCTGGAAACACCATATATTTT
- TRBJ1-1 - TRBV18 CASSLAGSNTEAFF TGTGCCAGCTCCCTTGCGGGGAGTAACACTGAAGCTTTCTTT
- TRBJ1-2 TRBD1 TRBV27 CASSSIRLGQANYGYTF TGTGCCAGCAGTTCGATCCGACTGGGACAGGCTAACTATGGCTACACCTTC
- TRBJ1-1 TRBD1 TRBV28 CASSLGTTGGEAFF TGTGCCAGCAGTTTGGGGACGACAGGGGGTGAAGCTTTCTTT
- TRBJ1-2 - TRBV10-3 CAISERTNYGYTF TGTGCCATCAGTGAGAGGACCAACTATGGCTACACCTTC
- TRBJ2-4 TRBD1 TRBV5-6 CASSQGQGRAKNIQYF TGTGCCAGCAGCCAAGGACAGGGCCGGGCCAAAAACATTCAGTACTTC
- TRBJ1-2 - TRBV4-1 CASSQGPQGAGYTF TGCGCCAGCAGCCAAGGACCTCAAGGGGCTGGCTACACCTTC
- TRBJ2-5 - TRBV7-2 CASSLGPLQETQYF TGTGCCAGCAGCTTAGGGCCCCTCCAAGAGACCCAGTACTTC
- TRBJ1-1 - TRBV11-2 CASSSYSRGYTEAFF TGTGCCAGCAGCTCTTACAGCCGGGGGTACACTGAAGCTTTCTTT
- TRBJ2-2 TRBD1 TRBV11-2 CASSGQGTGELFF TGTGCCAGCAGCGGACAGGGTACCGGGGAGCTGTTTTTT
many TRBJ2-5 - TRBV7-9 CASSLGFEGTQETQYF TGTGCCAGCAGCTTAGGGTTTGAGGGGACACAAGAGACCCAGTACTTC
- TRBJ2-3 TRBD2 TRBV6-5 CASSRGGANTDTQYF TGTGCCAGCAGTCGCGGGGGGGCCAACACAGATACGCAGTATTTT
- TRBJ1-1 - TRBV29-1 CSVDTGRGGTEAFF TGCAGCGTTGACACAGGCAGAGGCGGGACTGAAGCTTTCTTT
- TRBJ1-2 - TRBV4-2 CASSQARLGWGYTF TGTGCCAGCAGCCAAGCCCGGTTAGGTTGGGGCTACACCTTC
- TRBJ2-3 - TRBV29-1 CSVEEASDTQYF TGCAGCGTTGAAGAGGCGTCAGATACGCAGTATTTT
- TRBJ1-6 - TRBV30 CAWTSQGGHINSPLHF TGTGCCTGGACCTCACAAGGGGGACACATTAATTCACCCCTCCACTTT
- TRBJ1-1 - TRBV14 CASSQWVNTEAFF TGTGCCAGCAGCCAGTGGGTGAACACTGAAGCTTTCTTT
- TRBJ1-2 - TRBV3-1/TRBV3-2 CASSQEWTYGYTF TGTGCCAGCAGCCAAGAATGGACCTATGGCTACACCTTC
- TRBJ2-5 TRBD2 TRBV7-6 CASSPNGAGVETQYF TGTGCCAGCAGCCCAAATGGGGCGGGGGTGGAGACCCAGTACTTC
- TRBJ1-2 - TRBV23-1 CASSHVVGGQYYGYTF TGCGCCAGCAGTCACGTGGTCGGGGGGCAGTACTATGGCTACACCTTC
once TRBJ2-5 TRBD2 TRBV6-5 CASSTGTSGQETQYF TGTGCCAGCAGCACAGGGACTAGCGGACAAGAGACCCAGTACTTC
few TRBJ2-5 TRBD2 TRBV7-2 CASSALAGQSQYF TGTGCCAGCAGCGCACTAGCGGGGCAATCCCAGTACTTC
- TRBJ1-2 - TRBV24-1 CATSVFLGNGYTF TGTGCCACCAGTGTTTTCTTAGGGAATGGCTACACCTTC
- TRBJ2-6 - TRBV7-2 CASSLAGYDGANVLTF TGTGCCAGCAGTCTCGCCGGCTATGACGGGGCCAACGTCCTGACTTTC
- TRBJ2-2 - TRBV4-2 CASSQDLDTAFTGELFF TGTGCCAGCAGCCAAGATTTGGACACGGCCTTCACCGGGGAGCTGTTTTTT
- TRBJ1-1 - TRBV5-8 CASSLYTGNTEAFF TGTGCCAGCAGTCTTTATACAGGGAACACTGAAGCTTTCTTT
- TRBJ1-4 - TRBV5-8 CASSFDPATNEKLFF TGTGCCAGCAGCTTCGATCCTGCAACTAATGAAAAACTGTTTTTT
- TRBJ2-3 - TRBV11-1 CASSYSTDTQYF TGTGCCAGCAGCTACAGCACAGATACGCAGTATTTT
- TRBJ2-1 TRBD2 TRBV2 CASRLAGNNEQFF TGTGCCAGCAGACTAGCGGGAAACAATGAGCAGTTCTTC
- TRBJ1-1 - TRBV5-1 CASSLGQSNTEAFF TGCGCCAGCAGCTTGGGACAGAGCAACACTGAAGCTTTCTTT
- TRBJ1-1 - TRBV6-5 CASSYGGGNTEAFF TGTGCCAGCAGTTACGGAGGGGGGAACACTGAAGCTTTCTTT
- TRBJ2-2 - TRBV5-1 CASSPQGTTGELFF TGCGCCAGCAGCCCTCAGGGTACAACCGGGGAGCTGTTTTTT
- TRBJ2-1 - TRBV2 CASSEQDYNEQFF TGTGCCAGCAGTGAACAGGACTACAATGAGCAGTTCTTC
- TRBJ2-1 TRBD2 TRBV4-2 CASSQEGLAGGYYNEQFF TGTGCCAGCAGCCAAGAGGGACTAGCGGGGGGGTACTACAATGAGCAGTTCTTC
- TRBJ2-5 - TRBV2 CASSDVGQETQYF TGTGCCAGCAGTGATGTCGGCCAAGAGACCCAGTACTTC
- TRBJ2-7 - TRBV28 CASSLRHDLGEQYF TGTGCCAGCAGTTTAAGACATGACCTGGGCGAGCAGTACTTC